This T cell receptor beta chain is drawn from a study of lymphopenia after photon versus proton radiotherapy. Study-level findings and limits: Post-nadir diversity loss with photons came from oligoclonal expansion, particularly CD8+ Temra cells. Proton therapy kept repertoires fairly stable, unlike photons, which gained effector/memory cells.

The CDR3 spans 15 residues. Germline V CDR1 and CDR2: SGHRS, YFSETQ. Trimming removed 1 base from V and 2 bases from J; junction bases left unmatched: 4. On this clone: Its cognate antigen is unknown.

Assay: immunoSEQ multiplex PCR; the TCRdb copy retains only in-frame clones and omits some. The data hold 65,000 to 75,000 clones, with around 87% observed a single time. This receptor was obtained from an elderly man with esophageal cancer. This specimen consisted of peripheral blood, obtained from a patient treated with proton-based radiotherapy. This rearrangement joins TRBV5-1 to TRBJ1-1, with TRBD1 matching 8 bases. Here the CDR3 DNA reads TGCGCCAGCAGCTTGTGGGCAGGGGGCAACACTGAAGCTTTCTTT. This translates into CASSLWAGGNTEAFF.